The clone carrying this T cell receptor beta chain occurred a few times. What it binds is not known. This entry belongs to a study of response to subunit inactivated influenza vaccine. General study findings and limits: Authors suggested seasonal influenza vaccinations each recruit few new T cells.

The CDR3 has 17 residues. CDR1 and CDR2 (germline): KGHSH, LQKENI. V lost 1 base to trimming and J lost 2 bases, with 15 bases between them. Each CDR3 protein is one row after TCRdb ran MiXCR on the RT-PCR reads. This sample carries 500,000 or so distinct CDR3 sequences, more than 15% of them seen once, and the ten largest clones take 3% to 3.5%. The V call is TRBV18, the J call TRBJ2-1; D is perhaps TRBD2 (5 bases). The material sequenced was CD4+ T cells sorted from PBMCs, taken less than 30 months after vaccination. The source of this sequence is a man between 45 and 75 years old who received an inactivated influenza vaccine. CDR3 DNA: TGTGCCAGCTCACCACTGCCTTTAGCGTTACCCTACAATGAGCAGTTCTTC. It yields the protein CASSPLPLALPYNEQFF. Full variable domain (remainder filled in from reference TRBV18 and TRBJ2-1): NAGVMQNPRHLVRRRGQEARLRCSPMKGHSHVYWYRQLPEEGLKFMVYLQKENIIDESGMPKERFSAEFPKEGPSILRIQQVVRGDSAAYFCASSPLPLALPYNEQFFGPGTRLTVL.